This T cell receptor beta chain was observed in a study of T cells in Graves' hyperthyroidism and ophthalmopathy (dated by TCRdb to about 2019). Describing the broader study: Peripheral blood was collected at initial diagnosis, before any treatment. To identify distinguishing TCR V-J signatures, a discovery cohort of about a hundred patients was used, comprising 40 to 45 with Graves' ophthalmopathy and around 57 with stable Graves' hyperthyroidism. An independent validation cohort of under 20 hyperthyroidism patients and over 15 patients who later progressed to ophthalmopathy tested prospective prediction of ophthalmopathy. The 75 to 100 discovery patients were randomly split 7:3 into training and test sets. In addition, the study compared T-cell repertoires in thyroid tissue and in blood from several Graves' hyperthyroidism patients. Following sampling, methimazole starting at 30 mg daily was given to hyperthyroidism patients, and high-dose intravenous methylprednisolone was given to ophthalmopathy patients. TCR Vbeta CDR3 sequencing of 120 to 150 peripheral blood samples (roughly 41 ophthalmopathy, 75 to 80 hyperthyroidism and some 17 progressor patients) is reported in the paper. Broader findings and caveats from the paper: In validation, the model predicted progression to ophthalmopathy with 55% to 71% sensitivity and around 72% specificity, a median of around six months before onset. Sample size was not statistically predetermined, and investigators were not blinded to group allocation. Most expanded thyroid clonotypes (frequency above 0.001) were also detected in blood, suggesting blood repertoires may reflect thyroid immune responses. In cross-validation, a model built on a 13 V-J signature told ophthalmopathy apart from stable hyperthyroidism with approximately 91% sensitivity and 81% to 82% specificity, and in testing the same model reached 80%/75%.

Worth noting for this clonotype: Its binding antigen is unknown. No base qualities exist here, and no much larger clone lies one base off it.

Deletion took 4 bases off V and 8 bases off J, with a span of 14 bases between the germline ends. Reading from cysteine to phenylalanine, the CDR3 counts 14 amino acids. Only the CDR3 part of the read is kept: 42 bases, read in frame from the first base. For CDR1 and CDR2, the germline V gene lists MNHNS and SASEGT. Hyperthyroidism patients were aged 18 to 65 years and newly diagnosed, with disease duration of less than 2 months. Exclusion was applied to patients with uncontrolled infections, other autoimmune diseases, pregnancy or lactation. Diagnoses relied on clinical symptoms, serum thyroxine and TRAb, thyroid ultrasound and orbital computed tomography. Blood from progressor patients was drawn when they were first diagnosed with hyperthyroidism, before any ophthalmopathy symptoms appeared. PBMCs were isolated from about 9.2 ml of fresh peripheral blood by Ficoll-Paque density gradient centrifugation. Progressor patients were first diagnosed with Graves' hyperthyroidism and then developed ophthalmopathy during follow-up. Trizol reagent was used to extract total RNA, and RNA quality was then checked on an Agilent 2100 Bioanalyzer.

Amplification of TCR beta CDR3 regions was carried out from RNA transcripts. The TCR CDR3 was subjected to a first round of RT-PCR using the HTBI primer set and the Qiagen OneStep RT-PCR kit. The libraries were constructed in a second round of multiplex PCR and then size-selected and purified. The libraries were sequenced on an Illumina HiSeq2000 using paired-end 100 bp reads. On the study's bioinformatics: SOAPnuke was used to process the raw data, throwing out any read that contained adapters or uncalled bases, had a mean Phred below 15, or lacked an exact constant-primer or identifier match. COPE v1.2.5 was used to merge high-quality paired reads, and clonotypes were defined as unique nucleotide sequences. MiTCR v1.1 was used to align clonotypes to the IMGT TRBV, TRBD and TRBJ reference segments. Only V-J combinations with frequency above 0.0001, covering 98% to 99.2% of repertoires, were analysed. The TCS score was defined as F50 (clonal expansion) divided by E x V (chaos), with BLOSUM62-based TCRdist calculated between CDR3 peptides within each V-J. Welch's t-statistics and random forest reduced several hundred V-J features to about 12, which were used in a naive Bayes classifier (R e1071). TCRdb reprocessed the public reads (quality trimming at Q25 with fastp, clone calling with MiXCR) and kept in-frame beta chains. Under each unique CDR3 protein, matching rows form one entry showing the most common genes and DNA. TCRdb assigned the V and J calls; the authors' analysis was not used. This sample gives more than 350,000 distinct CDR3 sequences in total; 17% of them show up just once. 34% of the sample belongs to the ten largest clones.

The sequencing sample was made of blood. The origin of this receptor is a woman between 25 and 40 years old with Graves' hyperthyroidism that later progressed to Graves' ophthalmopathy. The chain joins TRBV6-1 to TRBJ1-4; the D gene lacks a confident call. At the DNA level, the sequence is TGTGCCAGCAGTGCGACCTGGGAGGGAGAAAAACTGTTTTTT. Its coded protein is CASSATWEGEKLFF.